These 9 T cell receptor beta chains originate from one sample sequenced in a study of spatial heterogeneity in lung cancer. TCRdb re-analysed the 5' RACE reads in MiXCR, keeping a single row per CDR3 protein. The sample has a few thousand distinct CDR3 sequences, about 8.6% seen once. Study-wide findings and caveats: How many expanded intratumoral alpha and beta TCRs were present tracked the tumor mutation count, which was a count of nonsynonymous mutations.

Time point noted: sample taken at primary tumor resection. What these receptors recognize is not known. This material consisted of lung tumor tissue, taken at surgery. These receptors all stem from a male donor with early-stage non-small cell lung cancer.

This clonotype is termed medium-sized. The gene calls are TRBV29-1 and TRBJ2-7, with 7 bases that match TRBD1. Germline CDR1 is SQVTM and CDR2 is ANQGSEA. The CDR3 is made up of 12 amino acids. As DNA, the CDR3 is TGCAGTGCAAAGGGGGCCTCCTACGAGCAGTACTTC. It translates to CSAKGASYEQYF.

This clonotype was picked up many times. The chain's CDR3 is CASSSQAQLAADTQYF. The CDR3 DNA reads TGTGCCAGCAGCTCCCAGGCCCAACTAGCGGCAGATACGCAGTATTTT. The chain combines TRBV12-3 or TRBV12-4 with TRBJ2-3; TRBD2 matches 8 bases. The CDR3 runs 16 residues. V dropped 6 bases and J dropped 4; count of bases not matched to a gene: 12.

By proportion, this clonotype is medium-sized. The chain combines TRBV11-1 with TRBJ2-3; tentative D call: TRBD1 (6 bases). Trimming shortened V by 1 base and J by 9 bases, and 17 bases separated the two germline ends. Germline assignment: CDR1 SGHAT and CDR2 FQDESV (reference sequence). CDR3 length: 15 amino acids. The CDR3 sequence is CASSLGRDPRGTQYF. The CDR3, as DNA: TGTGCCAGCAGCTTAGGAAGGGACCCAAGGGGGACGCAGTATTTT.

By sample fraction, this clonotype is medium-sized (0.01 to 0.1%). This CDR3 reads CASSLQGYLREQYF. In DNA form, the CDR3 reads TGTGCCAGCAGTCTACAGGGATACCTACGTGAGCAGTACTTC. This chain connects TRBV28 to TRBJ2-7; possibly TRBD1 for D (6 bases). Germline V lookup: CDR1 MDHEN, CDR2 SYDVKM. The CDR3 covers 14 residues. V shed 5 bases and J shed 7 bases, with 18 bases lying between them.

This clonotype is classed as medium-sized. The CDR3 loop reads CASSYKGYEQFF. The CDR3 bases are TGTGCCAGCAGTTACAAGGGTTACGAGCAGTTCTTC. The V gene is TRBV6-2 or TRBV6-3, the J gene TRBJ2-1; D is ambiguous. Trimming pared 2 bases from V and 10 bases from J, leaving 9 bases between. Germline CDR1 reads MNHEY; CDR2 reads SVGEGT. The CDR3 is 12 residues long.

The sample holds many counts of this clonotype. In DNA form, the CDR3 reads TGTGCCAGCAGCTTAGGGGGAATCTACGAGCAGTACTTC. It translates to CASSLGGIYEQYF. V usage is TRBV13 and J usage is TRBJ2-7; D is ambiguous. The germline V gene encodes CDR1 PRHDT and CDR2 FYEKMQ (reference sequence). There are 13 residues in the CDR3. The V end was cut by 0 bases, the J end by 3 bases, with 6 bases between.

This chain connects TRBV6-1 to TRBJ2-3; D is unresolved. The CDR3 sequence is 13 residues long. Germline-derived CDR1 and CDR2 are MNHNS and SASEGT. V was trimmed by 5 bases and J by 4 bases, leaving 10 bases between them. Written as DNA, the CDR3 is TGTGCCAGCAGTATAAGGGCATCAGATACGCAGTATTTT. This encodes CASSIRASDTQYF.

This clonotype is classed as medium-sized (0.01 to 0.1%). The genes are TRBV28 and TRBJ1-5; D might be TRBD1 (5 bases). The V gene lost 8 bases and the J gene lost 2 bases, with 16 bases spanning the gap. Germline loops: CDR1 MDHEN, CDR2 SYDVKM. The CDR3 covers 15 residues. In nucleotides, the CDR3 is TGTGCCAGCCTTTTGAGGGACGAGGGCAATCAGCCCCAGCATTTT. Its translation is CASLLRDEGNQPQHF.

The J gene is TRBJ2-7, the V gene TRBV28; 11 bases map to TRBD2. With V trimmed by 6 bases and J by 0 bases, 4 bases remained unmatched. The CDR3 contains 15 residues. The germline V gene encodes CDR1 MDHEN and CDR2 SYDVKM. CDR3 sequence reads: CASSRLAGSSYEQYF. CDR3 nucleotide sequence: TGTGCCAGCAGCAGACTAGCGGGGAGCTCCTACGAGCAGTACTTC.